The 16 T cell receptor beta chains below come from one sample, sequenced in a study of blood T cell repertoires in COVID-19. Repertoires were generated with immunoSEQ multiplex PCR, while TCRdb's copy carries only in-frame clones and drops some. The sample has about 300,000 clones; under 90% are singletons. Sequences were obtained from PBMCs or T cells enriched from blood (not recorded which). Receptors originate from a man in his 60s who had recovered from COVID-19.

The rearrangement uses TRBV29-1 and TRBJ1-4, with 8 positions matching TRBD1. The CDR3 extends over 15 amino acids. In germline, CDR1 is SQVTM, CDR2 ANQGSEA. Trimming cost V 4 bases and J 4 bases; bases outside gene matches: 8. In DNA, the CDR3 is TGCAGCGTTGGCCTAATGGGACAGGTTAATGAAAAACTGTTTTTT. This sequence encodes CSVGLMGQVNEKLFF.

The chain is built from TRBV27 and TRBJ2-7; D perhaps matches TRBD2 (6 bases). The CDR3 length is 13 residues. Trimming cost V 6 bases and J 1 base, with 10 bases left between them. The germline CDR1 and CDR2 sequences are MNHEY and SMNVEV (reference sequence). CDR3 region: CASRNSGSYEQYF. CDR3 nucleotides: TGTGCCAGCAGGAACAGCGGGTCCTACGAGCAGTACTTC.

This chain uses TRBV4-1 with TRBJ1-5; 8 nucleotides agree with TRBD1. Germline V gene data show CDR1 as MGHRA and CDR2 as YSYEKL. The CDR3 contains 15 residues. With V trimmed by 0 bases and J by 6 bases, 4 bases remained unmatched. CDR3 amino acids: CASSQEGQGGQPQHF. CDR3 bases: TGCGCCAGCAGCCAAGAAGGACAGGGAGGTCAGCCCCAGCATTTT.

V gene TRBV7-2 combines with J gene TRBJ1-5; 11 bases agree with TRBD1. The ends lost 1 base at V and 4 bases at J; junction bases unmatched: 0. The CDR3 loop spans 15 amino acids. Germline assignment: CDR1 SGHTA and CDR2 FQGNSA. CDR3 sequence: CASSLGDRGNQPQHF. CDR3 in DNA: TGTGCCAGCAGCTTAGGGGACAGGGGGAATCAGCCCCAGCATTTT.

The V and J genes are TRBV5-1 and TRBJ2-1, with 7 bases matching TRBD2. CDR3 length: 15 residues. Germline V gene lookup returns CDR1 SGHRS and CDR2 YFSETQ. V shed 0 bases, J shed 6 bases, and the junction held 6 bases outside the gene matches. The CDR3 bases are TGCGCCAGCAGCTTGGTAGGGCTAGCGGTCAATGAGCAGTTCTTC. Translated, it gives CASSLVGLAVNEQFF.

The chain employs TRBV24-1 and TRBJ1-5; D not resolved. V was pared by 9 bases and J by 3 bases, with 17 bases between. From germline, CDR1 is KGHDR and CDR2 SFDVKD. This CDR3 is built from 15 residues. CDR3 nucleotides: TGTGCCACCTCTGCCCGGGGAGGGATCAATCAGCCCCAGCATTTT. As protein: CATSARGGINQPQHF.

Only one count was recorded for this clone. J is TRBJ1-1 and V is TRBV15, with no clear D. V dropped 0 bases and J dropped 6 bases, with 14 bases sitting between them. This CDR3 spans 15 amino acids. Germline V lookup: CDR1 LNHNV, CDR2 YYDKDF (reference sequence). The DNA of the CDR3 is TGTGCCACCAGCAGAGATCGAGGCAGTATATCTGAAGCTTTCTTT. As protein: CATSRDRGSISEAFF.

The sample holds a few counts of this clone. The V gene is TRBV30, the J gene TRBJ2-7; 8 bases agree with TRBD1. CDR1 GTSNPN and CDR2 SVGIG come from the germline V gene (reference sequence). This CDR3 is 15 amino acids long. V dropped 1 base and J dropped 4; count of bases not matched to a gene: 9. In DNA form, the CDR3 reads TGTGCCTGGAGTGGTCCCGGGACAGGAGAATACGAGCAGTACTTC. This gives the protein CAWSGPGTGEYEQYF. Based on the CDR3 plus reference TRBV30 and TRBJ2-7, the full variable domain is SQTIHQWPATLVQPVGSPLSLECTVEGTSNPNLYWYRQAAGRGLQLLFYSVGIGQISSEVPQNLSASRPQDRQFILSSKKLLLSDSGFYLCAWSGPGTGEYEQYFGPGTRLTVT.

Only a few counts were recorded for this clone. The chain uses TRBV7-2 and TRBJ1-6; D remains ambiguous. This CDR3 comprises 13 residues. The germline CDR1 and CDR2 sequences are SGHTA and FQGNSA. V lost 2 bases to trimming and J lost 7 bases, with 6 bases between them. For the CDR3, the DNA is TGTGCCAGCAGCTTATCCCTCAATTCACCCCTCCACTTT. This sequence encodes CASSLSLNSPLHF.

This chain links TRBV4-3 with TRBJ1-4, with 10 bases identical to TRBD1. Losses at the gene ends were 5 bases for V and 9 bases for J; bases not matched to a gene: 9. CDR3 size: 15 residues. Per the germline V gene, CDR1 is LGHNA and CDR2 is YSLEER. DNA for the CDR3: TGCGCCAGCAGCAAGTTATTGGACAGGGGGAAAAAACTGTTTTTT. It yields the protein CASSKLLDRGKKLFF.

V usage is TRBV2 and J usage is TRBJ1-3; D might be TRBD1 (5 bases). The germline gives CDR1 SNHLY, CDR2 FYNNEI. CDR3 length: 16 amino acids. The V and J ends lost 4 bases and 2 bases respectively, with 15 bases between them. CDR3 bases: TGTGCCAGCAGTGCTTTCCCTACGGGGGCTGGAAACACCATATATTTT. This codes for CASSAFPTGAGNTIYF.

The chain links TRBV6-5 to TRBJ2-7; D is unresolved. V lost 7 bases and J 2 bases, leaving 12 bases between the germline ends. Germline CDR1 MNHEY, CDR2 SVGAGI. The CDR3 sequence is 13 residues long. DNA for the CDR3: TGTGCCAGCACCCACACACCACCCTACGAGCAGTACTTC. It codes for CASTHTPPYEQYF.

V is TRBV5-1 and J is TRBJ1-1; the D gene is possibly TRBD1 (5 bases). The CDR3 is made up of 15 amino acids. Germline loops: CDR1 SGHRS, CDR2 YFSETQ. The V end was cut by 4 bases, the J end by 1 base, with 14 bases between. CDR3 sequence: CASSLTGPRNTEAFF. The CDR3 nucleotides are TGCGCCAGCAGCCTTACAGGCCCCAGGAACACTGAAGCTTTCTTT.

This clone showed up just a few times. This chain joins TRBV7-3 and TRBJ1-2; 11 positions agree with TRBD1. V lost 4 bases to trimming and J lost 0 bases; unmatched junction nucleotides: 10. CDR3 length equals 18 residues. The germline gives CDR1 SGHTA, CDR2 FQGTGA. The CDR3 region is CASSSRTGGAPTNYGYTF. In nucleotides, the CDR3 is TGTGCCAGCAGCTCCCGGACAGGGGGCGCCCCGACTAACTATGGCTACACCTTC.

This rearrangement joins TRBV12-3 or TRBV12-4 to TRBJ2-7; weak D call: TRBD1 (6 bases). The CDR3 sequence is 13 residues long. V was pared by 3 bases and J by 4 bases, with 10 bases between. The CDR3 reads CASSLGRGYEQYF. The CDR3 bases are TGTGCCAGCAGTTTGGGCAGGGGTTACGAGCAGTACTTC.

J is TRBJ2-3 and V is TRBV5-1; a weak D match, TRBD1 (6 bases). The V end was cut by 6 bases, the J end by 1 base, with 12 bases between. The CDR3 is 14 residues long. Looked up from germline, CDR1 is SGHRS and CDR2 is YFSETQ. The CDR3: CASNSGERTDTQYF. The CDR3 nucleotides read TGCGCCAGCAATTCAGGGGAACGCACAGATACGCAGTATTTT.